These 9 T cell receptor beta chains originate from one sample sequenced in a study of regulatory T cells in long-lasting Graves disease. Time point of the sample: newly diagnosed GD, antithyroid drugs for less than 3 months. Extracted RNA from PBMCs served as the source of the TCR library. Arm-PCR with iRepertoire HTBI primers amplified the CDR3 regions for these TCR beta libraries. TCRdb redid the calling of the multiplex PCR reads with MiXCR, one entry per CDR3 protein. The sample yields about 470,000 distinct CDR3 sequences, 15% to 20% seen once. In addition, the sample was reused for a study of T cells in Graves' hyperthyroidism and ophthalmopathy.

The sequencing used peripheral blood mononuclear cells (PBMCs), collected at new diagnosis, from a patient treated with antithyroid drugs. All receptors derive from a middle-aged man with Graves disease.

This clonotype has ten or more counts. The V call is TRBV2, the J call TRBJ1-1; D is undetermined. The CDR3 is 13 amino acids. Trimming removed 6 bases from V and 1 base from J, with 9 bases in between. Looked up from germline, CDR1 is SNHLY and CDR2 is FYNNEI. CDR3 DNA: TGTGCCAGCAGCGACGGACGGAACACTGAAGCTTTCTTT. Encoded protein: CASSDGRNTEAFF.

This clonotype appeared many times. V gene TRBV7-2 combines with J gene TRBJ2-7, with D possibly being TRBD1 (6 bases). Trimming removed 5 bases from V and 3 bases from J, with 29 bases in between. CDR3 size: 19 residues. Germline V gene data show CDR1 as SGHTA and CDR2 as FQGNSA. The CDR3 DNA sequence: TGTGCCAGCAGCGCCCAGGGGCGGCTCCTCTCTCTCGACTACTACGAGCAGTACTTC. Its protein product is CASSAQGRLLSLDYYEQYF.

To note about this clonotype: Just one base apart from a much larger clone, this may be a read error. The rearrangement links TRBV30 to TRBJ1-2, with TRBD1 as a possible D gene (6 bases). CDR3 length: 12 amino acids. Germline-derived CDR1 and CDR2 are GTSNPN and SVGIG (reference sequence). CDR3 protein: CAWSPTGTGCTF. CDR3 in DNA: TGTGCCTGGAGCCCCACAGGGACTGGCTGCACCTTC.

This clonotype was counted ten times or more. This chain joins TRBV28 and TRBJ2-7; D call uncertain. Trimming removed 3 bases at V and 0 bases at J, with 9 bases between. The germline CDR1 and CDR2 sequences are MDHEN and SYDVKM. The CDR3 consists of 14 residues. In nucleotides, the CDR3 is TGTGCCAGCAGTTTCGCAGTTTTCTCCTACGAGCAGTACTTC. Its translation: CASSFAVFSYEQYF.

This clonotype has just one count. It is likely a read error: a sequence one base away is far more abundant. The rearrangement uses TRBV2 and TRBJ2-7; 9 positions match TRBD2. The CDR3 totals 16 residues. V was pared by 6 bases and J by 7 bases, with 16 bases of the junction left unmatched. CDR1 and CDR2 (germline): SNHLY, FYNNEI. CDR3 coding DNA: TGTGCCAGCAGGGAGGGAGCGGGGGGCTCCTACAATGAGCAGTACTTC. Translation gives CASREGAGGSYNEQYF. The full variable domain, its missing parts supplied by reference TRBV2 and TRBJ2-7, is EPEVTQTPSHQVTQMGQEVILRCVPISNHLYFYWYRQILGQKVEFLVSFYNNEISEKSEIFDDQFSVERPDGSNFTLKIRSTKLEDSAMYFCASREGAGGSYNEQYFGPGTRLTVT.

This clonotype has a handful of counts. At one end the junction does not follow the germline gene, possibly because of a read error. The V and J genes are TRBV7-6 and TRBJ2-2; 8 bases are shared with TRBD1. There are 12 residues in the CDR3. Germline V gene sequence: CDR1 SGHVS, CDR2 FNYEAQ. CDR3 region: CAGRGLIGELFF. For the CDR3, the DNA is TGTGCCGGCAGGGGGCTCATCGGGGAGCTGTTTTTT.

This clonotype was recorded a few times. This sequence joins TRBV24-1 and TRBJ1-5; D gene uncertain. This CDR3 is built from 15 residues. Germline V CDR1 and CDR2: KGHDR, SFDVKD. Trimming removed 5 bases at V and 2 bases at J, with 12 bases between. Here the CDR3 reads CATSGQAMGNQPQHF. CDR3 DNA: TGTGCCACCAGTGGTCAGGCGATGGGCAATCAGCCCCAGCATTTT.

This clonotype was recorded many times. The gene calls are TRBV12-3 or TRBV12-4 and TRBJ2-7; 8 positions agree with TRBD2. The CDR3 consists of 15 residues. The V and J ends lost 2 bases and 4 bases, in that order; junction bases with no gene match: 7. The CDR3: CASSLRGLGPYEQYF. CDR3 coding DNA: TGTGCCAGCAGTTTAAGGGGACTAGGGCCATACGAGCAGTACTTC.

For this clonotype: Possible read error: a much larger clone is one base away. V gene TRBV27 combines with J gene TRBJ2-7; 9 nucleotides match TRBD2. CDR3 length: 17 amino acids. CDR1 and CDR2 from the germline V gene are MNHEY and SMNVEV (reference sequence). V was pared by 0 bases and J by 7 bases, with 13 bases of the junction left unmatched. This CDR3 is CASSLSMSGRTEGEQYF. The DNA for the CDR3 is TGTGCCAGCAGTTTATCGATGAGCGGGAGGACCGAGGGGGAGCAGTACTTC.